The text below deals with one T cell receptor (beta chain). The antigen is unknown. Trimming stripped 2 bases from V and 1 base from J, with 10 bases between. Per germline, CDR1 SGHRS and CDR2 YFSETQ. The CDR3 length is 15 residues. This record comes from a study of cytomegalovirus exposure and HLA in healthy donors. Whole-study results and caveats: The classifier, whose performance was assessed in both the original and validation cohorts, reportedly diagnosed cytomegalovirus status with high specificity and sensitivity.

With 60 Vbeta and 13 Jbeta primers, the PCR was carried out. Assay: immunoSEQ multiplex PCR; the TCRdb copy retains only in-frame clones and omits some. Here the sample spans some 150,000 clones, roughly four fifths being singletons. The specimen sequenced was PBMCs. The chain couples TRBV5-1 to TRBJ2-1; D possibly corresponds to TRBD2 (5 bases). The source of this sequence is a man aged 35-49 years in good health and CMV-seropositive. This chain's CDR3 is CASSFSVRSYNEQFF. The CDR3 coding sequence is TGCGCCAGCAGCTTTAGCGTCAGGTCCTACAATGAGCAGTTCTTC.